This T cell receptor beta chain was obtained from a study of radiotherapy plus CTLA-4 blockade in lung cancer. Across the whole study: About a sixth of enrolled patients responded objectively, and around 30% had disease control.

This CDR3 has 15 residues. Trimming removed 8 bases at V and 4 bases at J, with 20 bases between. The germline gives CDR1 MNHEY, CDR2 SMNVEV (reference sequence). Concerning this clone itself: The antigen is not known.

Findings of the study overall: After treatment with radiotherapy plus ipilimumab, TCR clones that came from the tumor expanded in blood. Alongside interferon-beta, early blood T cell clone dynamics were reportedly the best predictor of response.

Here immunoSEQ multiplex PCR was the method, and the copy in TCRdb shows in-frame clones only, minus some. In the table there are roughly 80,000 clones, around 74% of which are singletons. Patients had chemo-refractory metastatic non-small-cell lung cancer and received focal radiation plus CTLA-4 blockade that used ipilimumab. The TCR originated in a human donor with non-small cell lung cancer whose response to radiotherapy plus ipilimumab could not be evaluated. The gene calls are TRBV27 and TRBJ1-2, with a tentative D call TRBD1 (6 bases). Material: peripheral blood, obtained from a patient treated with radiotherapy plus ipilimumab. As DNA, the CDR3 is TGTGCCAGCCATAGGGCAACGGGGGGGCTCTATGGCTACACCTTC. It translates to CASHRATGGLYGYTF.